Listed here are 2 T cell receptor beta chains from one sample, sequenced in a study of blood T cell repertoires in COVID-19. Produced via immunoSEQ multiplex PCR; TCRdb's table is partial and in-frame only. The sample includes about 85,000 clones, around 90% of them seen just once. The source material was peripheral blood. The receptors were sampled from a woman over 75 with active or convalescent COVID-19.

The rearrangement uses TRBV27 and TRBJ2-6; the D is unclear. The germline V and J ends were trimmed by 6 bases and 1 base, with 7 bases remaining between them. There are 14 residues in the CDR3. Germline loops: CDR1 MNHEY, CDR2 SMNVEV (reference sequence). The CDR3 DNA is TGTGCCAGCAGAGCCGAGTCTGGGGCCAACGTCCTGACTTTC. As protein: CASRAESGANVLTF.

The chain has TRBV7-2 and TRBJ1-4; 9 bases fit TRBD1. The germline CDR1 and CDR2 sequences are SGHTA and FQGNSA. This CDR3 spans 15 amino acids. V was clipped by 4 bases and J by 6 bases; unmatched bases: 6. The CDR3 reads CASSSPGQGHEKLFF. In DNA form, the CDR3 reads TGTGCCAGCAGCTCACCGGGACAGGGTCATGAAAAACTGTTTTTT.